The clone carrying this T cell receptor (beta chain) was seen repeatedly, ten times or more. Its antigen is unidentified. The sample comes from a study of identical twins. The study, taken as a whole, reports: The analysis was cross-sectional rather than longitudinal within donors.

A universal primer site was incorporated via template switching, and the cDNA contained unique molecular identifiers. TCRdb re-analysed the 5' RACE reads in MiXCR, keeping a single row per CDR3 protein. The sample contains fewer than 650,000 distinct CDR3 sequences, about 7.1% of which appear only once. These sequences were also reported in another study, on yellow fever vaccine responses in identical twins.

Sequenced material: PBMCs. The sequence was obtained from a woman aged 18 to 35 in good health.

This CDR3 is CASSLAWMENTGELFF. CDR3 DNA: TGCGCCAGCAGCTTGGCCTGGATGGAGAACACCGGGGAGCTGTTTTTT. The chain is built from TRBV5-1 and TRBJ2-2; D not resolved. There are 16 residues in the CDR3. Trimming took off 0 bases at V and 1 base at J, with 10 bases between the two ends. CDR1 SGHRS and CDR2 YFSETQ come from the germline V gene.